The clone carrying this T cell receptor (beta chain) appeared many times. Antigen unknown. The V end lost 8 bases, the J end lost 8 bases, and 18 bases lay between the germline ends. Germline V gene data show CDR1 as SNHLY and CDR2 as FYNNEI. The CDR3 is made up of 13 amino acids. The source of the sample is a study of T cells in Graves' hyperthyroidism and ophthalmopathy. Lactation, pregnancy, other autoimmune disease or uncontrolled infection excluded patients. Diagnoses used clinical symptoms, serum thyroxine and TRAb, thyroid ultrasound and orbital computed tomography. Amplified TCR beta CDR3 regions came from RNA transcripts. TCR CDR3 regions were first amplified by RT-PCR with HTBI primers. TCRdb independently ran MiXCR on the multiplex PCR reads; one entry per CDR3 protein. This repertoire shows about 640,000 distinct CDR3 sequences, over 40% found once; its top ten account for less than 8.5%.

Regarding the study as a whole: Among clonotypes expanded in thyroid above 0.001, most were also found in blood.

This clonotype was obtained from an adult man with Graves' disease, either hyperthyroidism or ophthalmopathy (not recorded which). The sequenced sample was peripheral blood or thyroid tissue (not recorded which). The chain carries TRBV2 and TRBJ1-2, with D hard to call. This chain's CDR3 is CASSTSWDEGYTF. The DNA for the CDR3 is TGTGCCAGCTCTACATCGTGGGATGAGGGCTACACCTTC.